This T cell receptor (beta chain) appears in the sequencing data of a study of shared T cell receptors in the human thymus. The CDR3 covers 16 residues. With 5 bases clipped from V and 4 bases from J, the junction kept 6 bases outside the gene matches. Germline CDR1 and CDR2: MDHEN and SYDVKM. Clones were sequenced by immunoSEQ multiplex PCR, and TCRdb holds only the in-frame ones, with some missing. This sample has about 660,000 clones, with around 89% found just once. These same data were also listed under a study on human thymus T cells. That source reports: Corrective cardiac surgery supplied the resected thymus tissue. Biased V and J segment usage appeared in thymus and peripheral blood. Overlap was high between thymic repertoires from unrelated individuals, as reported in related research.

Sequencing was carried out using thymocytes. The TCR sequence derives from a boy under two years old with a congenital heart defect. The V call is TRBV28, the J call TRBJ2-1; 12 positions agree with TRBD2. The CDR3: CASSPGTSGPYNEQFF. The CDR3 DNA reads TGTGCCAGCAGTCCCGGGACTAGCGGGCCTTACAATGAGCAGTTCTTC.